This passage covers 31 T cell receptor beta chains from one sample sequenced in a study of regulatory T cells in long-lasting Graves disease. To make TCR beta libraries, researchers used iRepertoire HTBI primers and Arm-PCR of CDR3 regions. TCRdb re-called the multiplex PCR reads with MiXCR, one entry per CDR3 protein. The sample consists of about 430,000 distinct CDR3 sequences, around 16% of them appearing once. Time point specified: newly diagnosed GD, antithyroid drugs for less than 3 months. Scientists built the TCR library using RNA that was extracted from PBMCs. In addition, the sample was reused for a study of T cells in Graves' hyperthyroidism and ophthalmopathy.

This material consisted of peripheral blood mononuclear cells (PBMCs), taken at new diagnosis, from a patient treated with antithyroid drugs. The receptors originated from a woman aged 40 to 50 with Graves disease.

In its sample, this clonotype was seen many times. The chain joins TRBV28 to TRBJ1-2, with 12 bases identical to TRBD1. Germline assignment: CDR1 MDHEN and CDR2 SYDVKM. The junction had 14 bases not matched to a gene; V was cut back by 3 bases and J by 3 bases. The CDR3 runs to 19 residues. The CDR3 DNA reads TGTGCCAGCAGTTTTTCGCCAACCGGGACAGGGGGCGCACACTATGGCTACACCTTC. This sequence encodes CASSFSPTGTGGAHYGYTF.

This clonotype was recorded many times. CDR3: CASSFGTALLSKETQYF. CDR3 in DNA: TGTGCCAGCAGTTTCGGGACAGCACTACTGAGTAAAGAGACCCAGTACTTC. The rearrangement links TRBV28 to TRBJ2-5; 7 nucleotides line up with TRBD1. The trim removed 3 bases at V and 3 bases at J, leaving 13 bases unmatched. CDR3 size: 17 residues. Germline V gene sequence: CDR1 MDHEN, CDR2 SYDVKM.

Many counts were recorded for this clonotype. The V gene is TRBV29-1, the J gene TRBJ1-5; the match to TRBD1 covers 8 bases. Germline loops: CDR1 SQVTM, CDR2 ANQGSEA. This CDR3 has 13 residues. V shed 4 bases, J shed 1 base, and the junction held 0 bases outside the gene matches. The CDR3 is CSVGDRSNQPQHF. The CDR3 DNA follows: TGCAGCGTTGGGGACAGGAGCAATCAGCCCCAGCATTTT.

Details on this clonotype: It may be a read error: a sequence one base away is much more abundant. V and J are TRBV3-1 and TRBJ1-2, with 7 bases lining up with TRBD1. CDR3 length: 14 amino acids. In germline, CDR1 is LGHDT, CDR2 YNNKEL (reference sequence). Here the CDR3 DNA reads TGTGTCAGCAGCCTCAGGGGGATTGACTATGGCTACACCTTC. It yields the protein CVSSLRGIDYGYTF.

This clonotype was detected ten times or more. This chain uses TRBV5-1 with TRBJ2-5; possibly TRBD2 for D (5 bases). CDR1 and CDR2 from the germline V gene are SGHRS and YFSETQ. This CDR3 region has 15 residues. V was cut by 2 bases and J by 4 bases, with 15 bases left in between. In DNA, the CDR3 is TGCGCCAGCAGCTTTCGGGATGAGCGGAGAGAGACCCAGTACTTC. As protein: CASSFRDERRETQYF.

The table lists this clonotype with a few counts. V usage is TRBV7-2 and J usage is TRBJ2-2; TRBD1 is a possible D gene (6 bases). CDR1 SGHTA and CDR2 FQGNSA come from the germline V gene. There are 16 residues in the CDR3. Trimming left V 3 bases short and J 4 bases short, with 15 bases between. The CDR3: CASSFGQGRGTGELFF. CDR3 DNA sequence: TGTGCCAGCAGCTTCGGTCAGGGGCGAGGCACCGGGGAGCTGTTTTTT.

This chain uses TRBV4-1 with TRBJ1-2; 9 bases map to TRBD1. The CDR3 has 17 residues. J lost 5 bases, V lost 0 bases, and 10 bases had no gene match. The germline V gene has CDR1 MGHRA and CDR2 YSYEKL. CDR3 protein: CASSQDWPGTGFYGYTF. DNA of the CDR3: TGCGCCAGCAGCCAAGATTGGCCCGGGACAGGGTTTTATGGCTACACCTTC.

This clonotype was counted only a few times. The V gene is TRBV6-1, the J gene TRBJ1-6; no definite D call. CDR1 and CDR2 (germline): MNHNS, SASEGT. V was cut by 9 bases and J by 7 bases, with 13 bases left in between. The CDR3 has 13 residues. CDR3 coding DNA: TGTGCCAGTGAGCCTACTAACAATTCACCCCTCCACTTT. Protein sequence: CASEPTNNSPLHF.

This clonotype was observed many times. This chain links TRBV12-3 or TRBV12-4 with TRBJ2-1; TRBD2 aligns across 11 bases. The junction had 9 bases not matched to a gene; V was cut back by 5 bases and J by 6 bases. This CDR3 has 16 amino acids. CDR3 sequence: CASSLLLAGEGNEQFF. DNA of the CDR3: TGTGCCAGCAGTCTTTTACTAGCGGGAGAAGGCAATGAGCAGTTCTTC.

V gene TRBV19 combines with J gene TRBJ2-7; TRBD2 matches 12 bases. The trim removed 7 bases at V and 5 bases at J, leaving 9 bases unmatched. CDR1 and CDR2 from the germline V gene are LNHDA and SQIVND (reference sequence). The CDR3 spans 15 residues. The CDR3, as DNA: TGTGCCAGTACCAACAGACTAGCGGGAGTGGACGAGCAGTACTTC. Its protein product is CASTNRLAGVDEQYF.

V usage is TRBV7-9 and J usage is TRBJ2-7; no clear D gene. The V end lost 3 bases, the J end lost 4 bases, and 13 bases lay between the germline ends. Germline V gene sequence: CDR1 SEHNR, CDR2 FQNEAQ (reference sequence). The CDR3 spans 14 residues. The CDR3 reads CASSLKGGPYEQYF. Here the CDR3 DNA reads TGTGCCAGCAGCTTGAAGGGTGGGCCGTACGAGCAGTACTTC.

Concerning this clonotype itself: Mismatch with germline at one junction end may stem from a read error. This chain links TRBV12-3 or TRBV12-4 with TRBJ1-2, with D possibly matching TRBD1 (5 bases). CDR3 size: 12 residues. CDR3 coding DNA: TGTGCCAGCGGTGAAGGGGAGCAGCCGTTACACTTC. This gives the protein CASGEGEQPLHF.

This clonotype was picked up a small number of times. This rearrangement joins TRBV3-1 to TRBJ2-1, with 14 bases that match TRBD2. Trimming removed 6 bases from V and 4 bases from J; junction bases left unmatched: 8. The CDR3 loop spans 17 amino acids. Looked up from germline, CDR1 is LGHDT and CDR2 is YNNKEL (reference sequence). This CDR3 reads CASSYGTSGSVYNEQFF. CDR3 DNA sequence: TGTGCCAGCAGTTATGGGACTAGCGGGAGTGTTTACAATGAGCAGTTCTTC.

In its sample, this clonotype was seen a few times. Being one base from a much bigger clone, this may be a read error. The chain joins TRBV6-2 or TRBV6-3 to TRBJ2-3, with D tentatively TRBD1 (6 bases). The end of the DNA aligns better with TRBJ1-5, so the J call may be wrong. Germline CDR1 reads MNHEY; CDR2 reads SVGEGT. The CDR3 length is 20 residues. The CDR3: CASSYSGYGGRGGSTDTQHF. The DNA for the CDR3 is TGTGCCAGCAGTTACTCGGGCTACGGCGGGAGAGGGGGTAGCACAGATACGCAGCATTTT.

This clonotype was observed a handful of times. The V call is TRBV29-1, the J call TRBJ1-4; 7 bases line up with TRBD1. This CDR3 has 12 residues. V was pared by 2 bases and J by 8 bases, with 2 bases of the junction left unmatched. The germline gives CDR1 SQVTM, CDR2 ANQGSEA. CDR3 nucleotide sequence: TGCAGCGTTGAACAGGGGGAGGAAAAACTGTTTTTT. It yields the protein CSVEQGEEKLFF.

The rearrangement joins TRBV20-1 to TRBJ2-1; 13 nucleotides align to TRBD2. J gave up 5 bases and V 2 bases, and 9 bases lay outside the gene matches. The germline gives CDR1 DFQATT, CDR2 SNEGSKA (reference sequence). The CDR3 totals 17 residues. The CDR3 region is CSARTSGRAYVNNEQFF. In DNA, the CDR3 is TGCAGTGCTAGAACTAGCGGGAGGGCCTACGTAAACAATGAGCAGTTCTTC.

The chain employs TRBV20-1 and TRBJ1-3, with D maybe TRBD1 (5 bases). The CDR3 runs 14 residues. Trimming took 3 bases from V and 8 from J, leaving 17 bases between them. CDR1 DFQATT and CDR2 SNEGSKA come from the germline V gene (reference sequence). The CDR3 loop is CSASRGVGLDTIYF. CDR3 in DNA: TGCAGTGCTAGTCGGGGGGTAGGACTGGACACCATATATTTT.

There are a few counts of this clonotype. The rearrangement links TRBV4-3 to TRBJ1-1; D unclear. There are 13 residues in the CDR3. The V gene lost 0 bases and the J gene lost 11 bases, with 13 bases spanning the gap. Per the germline V gene, CDR1 is LGHNA and CDR2 is YSLEER. CDR3 region: CASSQDMWGEAFF. Here the CDR3 DNA reads TGCGCCAGCAGCCAAGACATGTGGGGAGAGGCTTTCTTT.

This clonotype was recorded at least ten times. CDR3 in amino acids: CASSLGGSLREKLFF. The CDR3 DNA sequence: TGTGCCAGCAGCTTAGGTGGCAGCCTAAGAGAAAAACTGTTTTTT. The chain combines TRBV7-8 with TRBJ1-4; D remains ambiguous. Trimming took off 1 base at V and 8 bases at J, with 14 bases between the two ends. Germline assignment: CDR1 SGHVS and CDR2 FQNEAQ. This CDR3 comprises 15 residues.

For the CDR3, the DNA is TGCAGTGCTAGTGCCGGGGGCGGCTCCTATAATTCACCCCTCCACTTT. Its translation is CSASAGGGSYNSPLHF. The rearrangement links TRBV20-1 to TRBJ1-6; weak D call: TRBD1 (6 bases). CDR3 length equals 16 residues. The germline gives CDR1 DFQATT, CDR2 SNEGSKA (reference sequence). V was shortened by 3 bases and J by 0 bases, with 12 bases between the two germline ends.

This clonotype was seen ten or more times. The chain joins TRBV27 to TRBJ2-2; D not resolved. This CDR3 comprises 13 residues. The V end was cut by 3 bases, the J end by 5 bases, with 7 bases between. Looked up from germline, CDR1 is MNHEY and CDR2 is SMNVEV (reference sequence). CDR3 nucleotide sequence: TGTGCCAGCAGTTTTCCGGGTACCGGGGAGCTGTTTTTT. This translates into CASSFPGTGELFF.

This clonotype was seen ten or more times. The chain is built from TRBV7-2 and TRBJ2-3; D might be TRBD2 (7 bases). Trimming shortened V by 0 bases and J by 4 bases, and 11 bases separated the two germline ends. The germline gives CDR1 SGHTA, CDR2 FQGNSA. The CDR3 is 15 residues long. CDR3 loop: CASSLAMGGPDTQYF. In DNA, the CDR3 is TGTGCCAGCAGCTTAGCCATGGGGGGGCCAGATACGCAGTATTTT. The variable domain in full, with the rest retrieved from reference TRBV7-2 and TRBJ2-3, is GAGVSQSPSNKVTEKGKDVELRCDPISGHTALYWYRQSLGQGLEFLIYFQGNSAPDKSGLPSDRFSAERTGGSVSTLTIQRTQQEDSAVYLCASSLAMGGPDTQYFGPGTRLTVL.

The chain recombines TRBV9 with TRBJ2-7; D may be TRBD1 or TRBD2 (5 bases each). This CDR3 region has 13 residues. V was pared by 0 bases and J by 7 bases, with 11 bases between. CDR1 and CDR2 (germline): SGDLS, YYNGEE. The CDR3 sequence is CASSVGGAGEQYF. The CDR3 region has the DNA TGTGCCAGCAGCGTAGGAGGGGCCGGGGAGCAGTACTTC.

About this clonotype: This may be a read error: a much more frequent sequence differs by one nucleotide. The V gene is TRBV5-1, the J gene TRBJ2-7, with 11 bases matching TRBD2. The CDR3 sequence is 16 residues long. Germline-derived CDR1 and CDR2 are SGHRS and YFSETQ. For the CDR3, the DNA is TGCGCCAGCAGCCCCTACCTGACTAGCGGGACCTACGAGCAGTGCTTC. It translates to CASSPYLTSGTYEQCF.

The table lists this clonotype with many counts. J is TRBJ1-2 and V is TRBV6-5, with a weak D call TRBD1 (6 bases). Trimming took off 0 bases at V and 4 bases at J, with 9 bases between the two ends. Germline V gene lookup returns CDR1 MNHEY and CDR2 SVGAGI. The CDR3 consists of 14 residues. The CDR3 DNA follows: TGTGCCAGCAGTTACTCGAGGGACACCTATGGCTACACCTTC. The encoded protein is CASSYSRDTYGYTF.

In the case of this clonotype: Just one base apart from a much larger clone, this may be a read error. This chain links TRBV7-2 with TRBJ1-1; a weak D match, TRBD1 (5 bases). There are 17 residues in the CDR3. The ends were cut back, 2 bases at V and 1 base at J, with 17 bases in the middle. CDR1 and CDR2 (germline): SGHTA, FQGNSA. The CDR3 nucleotides are TGTGCCAGCAGCTTATGTGGGGGATCAGATGGGAACACTGAAGCTTTCTTT. This encodes CASSLCGGSDGNTEAFF.

This clonotype was observed at least ten times. The gene calls are TRBV27 and TRBJ2-2, with D tentatively TRBD2 (6 bases). Germline-derived CDR1 and CDR2 are MNHEY and SMNVEV (reference sequence). This CDR3 has 14 residues. Trimming shortened V by 7 bases and J by 7 bases, and 16 bases separated the two germline ends. CDR3 nucleotide sequence: TGTGCCAGCACCCCAGGAGGGGTCCACGGGGAGCTGTTTTTT. Its translation is CASTPGGVHGELFF.

As regards this clonotype: At one end the junction does not follow the germline gene, possibly because of a read error. The genes are TRBV18 and TRBJ2-2; 8 bases line up with TRBD2. Germline values: CDR1 KGHSH, CDR2 LQKENI. This CDR3 has 16 residues. CDR3 region: CACSGNSGTVTGELFF. The CDR3 DNA reads TGTGCCTGCTCAGGGAATAGCGGGACTGTGACCGGGGAGCTGTTTTTT. Full variable domain (missing parts from reference TRBV18 and TRBJ2-2): NAGVMQNPRHLVRRRGQEARLRCSPMKGHSHVYWYRQLPEEGLKFMVYLQKENIIDESGMPKERFSAEFPKEGPSILRIQQVVRGDSAAYFCACSGNSGTVTGELFFGEGSRLTVL.

The V gene is TRBV19, the J gene TRBJ1-1, with 8 bases aligning to TRBD1. The CDR3 covers 15 residues. Germline V gives CDR1 LNHDA, CDR2 SQIVND (reference sequence). V gave up 6 bases and J gave up 4 bases; unmatched junction bases: 10. CDR3 protein: CASRSRDRRATEAFF. CDR3 in DNA: TGTGCCAGTAGGAGCCGGGACAGGAGGGCCACTGAAGCTTTCTTT.

J is TRBJ2-3 and V is TRBV12-3 or TRBV12-4; unclear D gene. With 2 bases removed from V and 4 bases from J, the gap between germline ends came to 13 bases. CDR3 length: 15 amino acids. CDR3 coding DNA: TGTGCCAGCAGTTTATTCACCATGATGGCAGATACGCAGTATTTT. This gives the protein CASSLFTMMADTQYF.

In its sample, this clonotype was seen a few times. The chain has TRBV5-6 and TRBJ1-4, with D possibly being TRBD1 (6 bases). The CDR3 covers 16 residues. Germline V gene data show CDR1 as SGHDT and CDR2 as YYEEEE. V was pared by 2 bases and J by 4 bases, with 15 bases between. CDR3 loop: CASSFSLGQINEKLFF. Here the CDR3 DNA reads TGTGCCAGCAGCTTTTCCCTAGGACAGATTAATGAAAAACTGTTTTTT. Complete variable domain (other parts from reference TRBV5-6 and TRBJ1-4): DAGVTQSPTHLIKTRGQQVTLRCSPKSGHDTVSWYQQALGQGPQFIFQYYEEEERQRGNFPDRFSGHQFPNYSSELNVNALLLGDSALYLCASSFSLGQINEKLFFGSGTQLSVL.